These 2 T cell receptor beta chains came from one sample sequenced in a study of blood T cell repertoires in COVID-19. Measured with immunoSEQ multiplex PCR; TCRdb has only the in-frame clones, and not every one. The sample shows 350,000 to 450,000 clones, about 90% of them seen only once. The sequenced sample was peripheral blood. These receptor sequences come from a man between 40 and 49 years old with acute or convalescent COVID-19.

This clone was observed a few times. The gene calls are TRBV15 and TRBJ1-1; TRBD1 matches 7 bases. With V trimmed by 5 bases and J by 1 base, 1 base remained unmatched. Germline lookup yields CDR1 LNHNV and CDR2 YYDKDF (reference sequence). The CDR3 contains 13 residues. Written as DNA, the CDR3 is TGTGCCACCAGCGGGACAGAGAACACTGAAGCTTTCTTT. Its translation: CATSGTENTEAFF. The full variable domain, in which reference TRBV15 and TRBJ1-1 provide the parts outside the CDR3, is DAMVIQNPRYQVTQFGKPVTLSCSQTLNHNVMYWYQQKSSQAPKLLFHYYDKDFNNEADTPDNFQSRRPNTSFCFLDIRSPGLGDTAMYLCATSGTENTEAFFGQGTRLTVV.

The J gene is TRBJ2-2, the V gene TRBV11-2, with TRBD1 identical over 9 bases. This CDR3 is built from 15 residues. Germline CDR1 and CDR2: SGHAT and FQNNGV. V gave up 3 bases and J gave up 6 bases; unmatched junction bases: 5. The CDR3: CASSFGTGSAGELFF. The CDR3 DNA reads as TGTGCCAGCAGCTTTGGGACAGGGTCCGCCGGGGAGCTGTTTTTT. Combining the CDR3 with reference TRBV11-2 and TRBJ2-2 gives the whole variable domain EAGVAQSPRYKIIEKRQSVAFWCNPISGHATLYWYQQILGQGPKLLIQFQNNGVVDDSQLPKDRFSAERLKGVDSTLKIQPAKLEDSAVYLCASSFGTGSAGELFFGEGSRLTVL.